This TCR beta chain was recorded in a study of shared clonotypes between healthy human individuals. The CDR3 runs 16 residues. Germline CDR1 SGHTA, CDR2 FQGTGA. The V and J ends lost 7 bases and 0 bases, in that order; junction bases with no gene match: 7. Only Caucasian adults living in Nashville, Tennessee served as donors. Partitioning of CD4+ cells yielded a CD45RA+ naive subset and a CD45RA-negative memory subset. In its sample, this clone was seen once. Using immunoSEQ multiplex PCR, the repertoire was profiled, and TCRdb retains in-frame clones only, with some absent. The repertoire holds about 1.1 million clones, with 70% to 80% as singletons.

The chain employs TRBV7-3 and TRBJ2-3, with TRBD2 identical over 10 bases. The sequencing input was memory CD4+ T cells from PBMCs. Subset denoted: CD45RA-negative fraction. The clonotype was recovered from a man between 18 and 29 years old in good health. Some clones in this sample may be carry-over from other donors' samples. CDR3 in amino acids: CASNTLAGVSTDTQYF. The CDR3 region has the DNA TGTGCCAGCAACACTCTAGCGGGAGTTAGCACAGATACGCAGTATTTT.